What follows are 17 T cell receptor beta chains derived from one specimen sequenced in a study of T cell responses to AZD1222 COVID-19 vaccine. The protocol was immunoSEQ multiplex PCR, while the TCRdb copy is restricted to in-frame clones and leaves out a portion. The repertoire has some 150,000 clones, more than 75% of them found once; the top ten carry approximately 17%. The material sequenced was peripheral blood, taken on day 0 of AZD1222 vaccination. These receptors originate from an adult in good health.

In DNA form, the CDR3 reads TGTGCCAGCATGACAGGACTAGCGAGCAATGAGCAGTTCTTC. Translating gives CASMTGLASNEQFF. J is TRBJ2-1 and V is TRBV2; 9 positions agree with TRBD2. Germline V gene sequence: CDR1 SNHLY, CDR2 FYNNEI. V dropped 7 bases and J dropped 6; count of bases not matched to a gene: 7. The CDR3 is made up of 14 amino acids.

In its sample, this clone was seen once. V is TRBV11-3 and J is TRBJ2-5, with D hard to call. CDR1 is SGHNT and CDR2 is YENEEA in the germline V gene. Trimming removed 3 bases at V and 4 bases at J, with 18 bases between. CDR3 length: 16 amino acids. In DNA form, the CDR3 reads TGTGCCAGCAGCTTCCGATTGGGCCTTCTGGGAGAGACCCAGTACTTC. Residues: CASSFRLGLLGETQYF.

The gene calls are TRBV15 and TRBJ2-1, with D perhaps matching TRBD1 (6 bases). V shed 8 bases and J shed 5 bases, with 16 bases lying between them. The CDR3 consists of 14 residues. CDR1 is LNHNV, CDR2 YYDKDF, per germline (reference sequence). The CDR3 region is CATASGGLHNEQFF. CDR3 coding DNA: TGTGCCACCGCTTCTGGGGGCCTCCACAATGAGCAGTTCTTC. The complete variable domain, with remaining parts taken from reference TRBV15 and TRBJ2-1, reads DAMVIQNPRYQVTQFGKPVTLSCSQTLNHNVMYWYQQKSSQAPKLLFHYYDKDFNNEADTPDNFQSRRPNTSFCFLDIRSPGLGDTAMYLCATASGGLHNEQFFGPGTRLTVL.

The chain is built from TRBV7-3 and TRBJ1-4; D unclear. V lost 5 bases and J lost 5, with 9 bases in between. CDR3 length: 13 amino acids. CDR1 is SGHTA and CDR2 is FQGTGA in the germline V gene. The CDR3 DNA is TGTGCCAGCAGCCCTGCCGAAAATGAAAAACTGTTTTTT. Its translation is CASSPAENEKLFF.

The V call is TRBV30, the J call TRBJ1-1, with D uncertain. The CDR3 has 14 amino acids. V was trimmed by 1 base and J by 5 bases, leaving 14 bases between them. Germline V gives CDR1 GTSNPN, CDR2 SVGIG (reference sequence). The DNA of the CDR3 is TGTGCCTGGAGTGCCGCGTTGTACGGGACTGAAGCTTTCTTT. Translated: CAWSAALYGTEAFF.

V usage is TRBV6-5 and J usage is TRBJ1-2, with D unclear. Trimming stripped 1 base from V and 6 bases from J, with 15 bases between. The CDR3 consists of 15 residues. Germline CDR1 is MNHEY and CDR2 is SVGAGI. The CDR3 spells CASSYLSGKVDGYTF. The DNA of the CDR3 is TGTGCCAGCAGTTACTTATCCGGGAAGGTCGATGGCTACACCTTC.

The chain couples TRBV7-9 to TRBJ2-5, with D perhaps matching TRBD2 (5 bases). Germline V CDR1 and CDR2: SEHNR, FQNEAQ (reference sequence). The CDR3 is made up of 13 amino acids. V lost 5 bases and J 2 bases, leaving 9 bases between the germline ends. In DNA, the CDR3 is TGTGCCAGCAGCCCGGACTTGCAAGAGACCCAGTACTTC. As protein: CASSPDLQETQYF. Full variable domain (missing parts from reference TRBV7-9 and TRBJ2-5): DTGVSQNPRHKITKRGQNVTFRCDPISEHNRLYWYRQTLGQGPEFLTYFQNEAQLEKSRLLSDRFSAERPKGSFSTLEIQRTEQGDSAMYLCASSPDLQETQYFGPGTRLLVL.

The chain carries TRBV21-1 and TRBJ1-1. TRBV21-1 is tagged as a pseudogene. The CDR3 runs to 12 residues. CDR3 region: CAKRDGYTEAFF. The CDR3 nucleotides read TGTGCCAAACGGGACGGCTACACTGAAGCTTTCTTT.

CDR3 DNA: TGTGCCAGCAGCCTCCGGACAGAGAACACTGAAGCTTTCTTT. Translated: CASSLRTENTEAFF. This chain uses TRBV7-9 with TRBJ1-1, with D perhaps TRBD1 (6 bases). This CDR3 is built from 14 residues. V shed 5 bases and J shed 1 base, with 11 bases lying between them. Germline V gene data show CDR1 as SEHNR and CDR2 as FQNEAQ (reference sequence).

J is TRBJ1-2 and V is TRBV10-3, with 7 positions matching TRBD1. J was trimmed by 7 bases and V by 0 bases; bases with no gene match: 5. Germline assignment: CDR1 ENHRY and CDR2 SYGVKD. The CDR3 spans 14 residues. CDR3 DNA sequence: TGTGCCATCAGTGAGTCAGGGGGCCGCGGTGGCTACACCTTC. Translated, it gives CAISESGGRGGYTF.

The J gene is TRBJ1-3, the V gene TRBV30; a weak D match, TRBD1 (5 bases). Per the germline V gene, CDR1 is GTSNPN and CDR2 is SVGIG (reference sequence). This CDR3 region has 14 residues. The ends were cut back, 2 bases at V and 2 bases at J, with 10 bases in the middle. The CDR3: CAWSRGMAGNTIYF. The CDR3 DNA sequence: TGTGCCTGGAGTAGGGGAATGGCTGGAAACACCATATATTTT.

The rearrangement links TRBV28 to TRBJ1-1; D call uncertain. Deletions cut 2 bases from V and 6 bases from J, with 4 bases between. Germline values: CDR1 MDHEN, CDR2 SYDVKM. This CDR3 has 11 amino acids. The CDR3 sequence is CASSLRAEAFF. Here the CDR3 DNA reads TGTGCCAGCAGTTTAAGGGCTGAAGCTTTCTTT. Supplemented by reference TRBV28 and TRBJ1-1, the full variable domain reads DVKVTQSSRYLVKRTGEKVFLECVQDMDHENMFWYRQDPGLGLRLIYFSYDVKMKEKGDIPEGYSVSREKKERFSLILESASTNQTSMYLCASSLRAEAFFGQGTRLTVV.

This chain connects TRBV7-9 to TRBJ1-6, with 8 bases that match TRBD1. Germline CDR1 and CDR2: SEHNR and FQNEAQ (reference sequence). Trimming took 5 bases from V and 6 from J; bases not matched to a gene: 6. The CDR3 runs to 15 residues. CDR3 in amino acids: CASSPWTGLNSPLHF. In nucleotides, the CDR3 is TGTGCCAGCAGCCCCTGGACAGGGCTTAATTCACCCCTCCACTTT. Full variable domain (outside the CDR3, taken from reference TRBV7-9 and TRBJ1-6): DTGVSQNPRHKITKRGQNVTFRCDPISEHNRLYWYRQTLGQGPEFLTYFQNEAQLEKSRLLSDRFSAERPKGSFSTLEIQRTEQGDSAMYLCASSPWTGLNSPLHFGNGTRLTVT.

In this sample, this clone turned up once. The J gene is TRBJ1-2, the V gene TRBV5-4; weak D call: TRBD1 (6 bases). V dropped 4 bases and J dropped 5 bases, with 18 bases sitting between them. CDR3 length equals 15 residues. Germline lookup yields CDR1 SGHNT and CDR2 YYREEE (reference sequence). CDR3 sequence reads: CASSKQGGIDYGYTF. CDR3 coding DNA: TGTGCCAGCAGCAAACAGGGTGGTATCGATTATGGCTACACCTTC.

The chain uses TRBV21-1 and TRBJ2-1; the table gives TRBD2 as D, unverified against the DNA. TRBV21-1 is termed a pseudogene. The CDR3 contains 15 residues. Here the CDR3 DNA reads TGTGCCAGGAGTAAAAAGCGGGAGAGGTTCAATGAGCAGTTCTTC. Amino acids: CARSKKRERFNEQFF.

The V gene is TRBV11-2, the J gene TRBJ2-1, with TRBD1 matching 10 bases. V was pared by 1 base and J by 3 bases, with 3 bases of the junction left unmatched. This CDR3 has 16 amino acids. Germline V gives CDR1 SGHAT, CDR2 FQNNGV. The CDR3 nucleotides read TGTGCCAGCAGCTTAGCCGGGACAGGGGTCTACAATGAGCAGTTCTTC. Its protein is CASSLAGTGVYNEQFF.

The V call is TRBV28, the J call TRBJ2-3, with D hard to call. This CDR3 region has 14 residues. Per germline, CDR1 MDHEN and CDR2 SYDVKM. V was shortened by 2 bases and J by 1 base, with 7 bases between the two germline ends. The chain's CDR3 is CASSLNRRTDTQYF. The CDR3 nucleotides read TGTGCCAGCAGTTTAAACAGACGCACAGATACGCAGTATTTT. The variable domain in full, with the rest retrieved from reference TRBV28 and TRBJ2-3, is DVKVTQSSRYLVKRTGEKVFLECVQDMDHENMFWYRQDPGLGLRLIYFSYDVKMKEKGDIPEGYSVSREKKERFSLILESASTNQTSMYLCASSLNRRTDTQYFGPGTRLTVL.